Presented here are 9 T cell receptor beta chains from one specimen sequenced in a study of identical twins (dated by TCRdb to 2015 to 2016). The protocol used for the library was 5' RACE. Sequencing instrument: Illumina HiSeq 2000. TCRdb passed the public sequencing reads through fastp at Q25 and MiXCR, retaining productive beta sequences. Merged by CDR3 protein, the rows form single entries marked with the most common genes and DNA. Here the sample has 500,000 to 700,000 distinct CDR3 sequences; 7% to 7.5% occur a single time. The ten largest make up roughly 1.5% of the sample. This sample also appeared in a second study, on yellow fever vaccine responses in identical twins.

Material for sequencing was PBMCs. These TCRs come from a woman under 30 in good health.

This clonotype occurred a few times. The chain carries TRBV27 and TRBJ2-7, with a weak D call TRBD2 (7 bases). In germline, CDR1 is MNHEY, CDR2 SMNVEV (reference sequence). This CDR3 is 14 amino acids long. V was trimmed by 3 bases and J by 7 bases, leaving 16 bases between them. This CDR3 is CASSFLGGGWEQYF. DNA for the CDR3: TGTGCCAGCAGTTTCCTAGGGGGGGGGTGGGAGCAGTACTTC.

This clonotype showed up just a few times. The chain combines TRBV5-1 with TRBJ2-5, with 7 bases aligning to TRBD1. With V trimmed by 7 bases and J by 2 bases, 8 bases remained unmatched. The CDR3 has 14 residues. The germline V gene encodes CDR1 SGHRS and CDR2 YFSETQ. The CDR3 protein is CASSWGQRQETQYF. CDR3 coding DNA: TGCGCCAGCTCCTGGGGACAGCGACAAGAGACCCAGTACTTC.

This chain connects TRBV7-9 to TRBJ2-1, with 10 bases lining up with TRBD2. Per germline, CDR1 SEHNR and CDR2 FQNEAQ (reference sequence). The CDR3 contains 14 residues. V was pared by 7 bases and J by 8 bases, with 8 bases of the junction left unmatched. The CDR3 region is CASTASGSYHEQFF. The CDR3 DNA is TGTGCCAGCACCGCTAGCGGGAGTTACCATGAGCAGTTCTTC.

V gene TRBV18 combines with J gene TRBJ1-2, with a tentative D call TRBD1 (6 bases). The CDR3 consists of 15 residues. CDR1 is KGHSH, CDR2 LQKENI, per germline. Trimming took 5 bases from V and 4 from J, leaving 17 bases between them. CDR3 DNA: TGTGCCAGCTCAGCTGGATCCAGGGGCACCTATGGCTACACCTTC. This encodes CASSAGSRGTYGYTF.

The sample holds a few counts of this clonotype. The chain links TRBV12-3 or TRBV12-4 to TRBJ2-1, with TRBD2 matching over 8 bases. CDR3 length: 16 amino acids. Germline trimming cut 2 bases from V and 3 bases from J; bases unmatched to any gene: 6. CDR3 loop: CASSLPGLGGYNEQFF. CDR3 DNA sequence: TGTGCCAGCAGTTTACCGGGACTAGGGGGCTACAATGAGCAGTTCTTC.

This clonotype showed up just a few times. The CDR3 DNA reads TGTGCCAGCAGTCAACAGGGGAGCCCCCGCGAGCAGTACTTC. This translates into CASSQQGSPREQYF. The rearrangement links TRBV6-1 to TRBJ2-7, with 7 nucleotides matching TRBD1. The V gene end was trimmed by 5 bases and the J gene end by 6 bases; junction bases not matched to a gene: 10. Germline V gene data show CDR1 as MNHNS and CDR2 as SASEGT. CDR3 size: 14 residues.

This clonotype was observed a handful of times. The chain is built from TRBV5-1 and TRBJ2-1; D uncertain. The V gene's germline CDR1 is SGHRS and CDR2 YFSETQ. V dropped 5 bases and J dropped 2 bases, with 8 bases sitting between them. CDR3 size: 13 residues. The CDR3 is CASRGVTYNEQFF. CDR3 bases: TGCGCCAGCAGAGGAGTGACCTACAATGAGCAGTTCTTC.

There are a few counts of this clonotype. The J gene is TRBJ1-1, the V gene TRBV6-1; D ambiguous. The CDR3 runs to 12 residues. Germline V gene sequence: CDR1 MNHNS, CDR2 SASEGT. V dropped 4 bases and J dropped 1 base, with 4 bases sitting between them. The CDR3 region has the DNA TGTGCCAGCAGTGCTACGAACACTGAAGCTTTCTTT. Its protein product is CASSATNTEAFF.

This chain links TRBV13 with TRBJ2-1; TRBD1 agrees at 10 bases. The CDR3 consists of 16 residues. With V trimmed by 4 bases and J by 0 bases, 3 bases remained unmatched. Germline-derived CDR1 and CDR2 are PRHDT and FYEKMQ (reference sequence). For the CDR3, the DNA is TGTGCCAGCAGCTCCGGGACAGGGGACTCCTACAATGAGCAGTTCTTC. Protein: CASSSGTGDSYNEQFF.